These T cell receptor beta chains were read from a single sample in a study of blood T cell repertoires in COVID-19. Data came from immunoSEQ multiplex PCR; TCRdb stores just in-frame clones and leaves some out. The repertoire holds about 160,000 clones, approximately 82% seen once, with 22% in the top ten. The sample comprised peripheral blood. The origin of the receptors is an elderly woman with acute or convalescent COVID-19. The CDR3 runs from the conserved cysteine through the conserved F or W. A D gene is named only where the DNA matches it firmly. Some rows mark clone size as missing; the rest say once, few, many or name a class of expanded clone.

CDR3 DNA	CDR3 protein	clone size	V gene	J gene	D gene
TGTGCCAGTGGGGGACTAGCGGGAGAGACCCAGTACTTC	CASGGLAGETQYF	-	TRBV6-5	TRBJ2-5	TRBD2
TGTGCCTGGAGGTGGGGGCCAACCGGGACACTGAACACCGGGGAGCTGTTTTTT	CAWRWGPTGTLNTGELFF	once	TRBV30	TRBJ2-2	-
TGCGCCAGCAGCTTTACTAGCGGAGCCGGCGATGAGCAGTTCTTC	CASSFTSGAGDEQFF	-	TRBV5-1	TRBJ2-1	TRBD2
TGCGCCAGCAGCTTGGACCCAGGGAACGACGAGCAGTACTTC	CASSLDPGNDEQYF	-	TRBV5-1	TRBJ2-7	-
TGTGCCACCAGGCCTCGACAGGGGCCCTACAATGAGCAGTTCTTC	CATRPRQGPYNEQFF	-	TRBV15	TRBJ2-1	TRBD1
TGTGCCAGCAGTGCGTCCCCGGGACTAGCCAATGAGCAGTTCTTC	CASSASPGLANEQFF	-	TRBV27	TRBJ2-1	TRBD2
TGTGCCAGCAGCGTAGGAGAAATCTCTGGAAACACCATATATTTT	CASSVGEISGNTIYF	-	TRBV9	TRBJ1-3	-
TGTGCCAGCAGCCCGGCCGGGACAGGGAATTCCTACGAGCAGTACTTC	CASSPAGTGNSYEQYF	once	TRBV5-8	TRBJ2-7	TRBD1
TGTGCCAGCAGCGGGACTAGCACCTCCTACGAGCAGTACTTC	CASSGTSTSYEQYF	-	TRBV5-6	TRBJ2-7	TRBD2
TGTGCCAGCAGCTTAGGACAGGGCTCGGGCCGGTATTTT	CASSLGQGSGRYF	-	TRBV11-2	TRBJ2-3	TRBD1
TGCGCCAGCAGCCAAAGACAGGGTGGGGATTCACCCCTCCACTTT	CASSQRQGGDSPLHF	-	TRBV4-3	TRBJ1-6	TRBD1
TGTGCCAGCAGCCTGAAGGAGAGTGAAAAACTGTTTTTT	CASSLKESEKLFF	few	TRBV4-2	TRBJ1-4	-
TGTGCCAGCAGTACGGGTTTGAGGGCGGTCTTT	CASSTGLRAVF	-	TRBV3-1/TRBV3-2	TRBJ1-1	-
TGTGCCAGCACCCAGGGGTGGGCAGCCTCTGGAAACACCATATATTTT	CASTQGWAASGNTIYF	once	TRBV5-6	TRBJ1-3	-
TGTGCCAGTACCCCAGGGTGGTACAATGAGCAGTTCTTC	CASTPGWYNEQFF	once	TRBV19	TRBJ2-1	-
TGCAGTGCTAGAAACGGCTACGAGCAGTACTTC	CSARNGYEQYF	-	TRBV20-1	TRBJ2-7	-
TGTGCCAGCAGCCCCCCGCGGCCAGCCCACTATGGCTACACCTTC	CASSPPRPAHYGYTF	-	TRBV5-6	TRBJ1-2	-
TGTGCCAGCAGCTTGGGGCCAGCGGGAGGGCCAGAGGAGCAGTTCTTC	CASSLGPAGGPEEQFF	-	TRBV5-4	TRBJ2-1	TRBD2
TGTGCCAGCAGTTATCCATCGACTAGCGGACCGGCGGGATACAATGAGCAGTTCTTC	CASSYPSTSGPAGYNEQFF	-	TRBV6-2/TRBV6-3	TRBJ2-1	TRBD2
TGTGCCAGCAGCCCGAGACAGGGGAAAAACATTCAGTACTTC	CASSPRQGKNIQYF	-	TRBV9	TRBJ2-4	TRBD1
TGTGCCAGCAGCTTCCAGGGGTCCCAGTACTTC	CASSFQGSQYF	once	TRBV11-2	TRBJ2-5	-
TGTGCCAGCAGCGTAGGTATCCTAGCGGGAGGGCCCTCAAATGAGCAGTTCTTC	CASSVGILAGGPSNEQFF	-	TRBV9	TRBJ2-1	TRBD2
TGTGCCAGCAGCTCGGGAGGCTACAATGAGCAGTTCTTC	CASSSGGYNEQFF	-	TRBV7-2	TRBJ2-1	TRBD2
TGTGCCTGGAGAAGGGGGTGGCAGGGTAACACCGGGGAGCTGTTTTTT	CAWRRGWQGNTGELFF	-	TRBV30	TRBJ2-2	-
TGTGCCAGCTCACCATTTCCTCTACCCACACCCGGAGCTAACTATGGCTACACCTTC	CASSPFPLPTPGANYGYTF	-	TRBV18	TRBJ1-2	-
TGTGCCAGCAGTGAAGTTAGCGGGAGGGGGGAGCAGTACTTC	CASSEVSGRGEQYF	once	TRBV6-1	TRBJ2-7	TRBD2
TGTGCCAGCAGTGCCCACCCAGCGGGAGGGACCGGGGAGCTGTTTTTT	CASSAHPAGGTGELFF	-	TRBV6-1	TRBJ2-2	TRBD2
TGTGCCAGCAGTGAATACCCTTCCAAAAACATTCAGTACTTC	CASSEYPSKNIQYF	-	TRBV25-1	TRBJ2-4	-
TGTGCCAGTACCCAATCCAGGGGCGGCAGCAATCAGCCCCAGCATTTT	CASTQSRGGSNQPQHF	once	TRBV19	TRBJ1-5	-
TGTGCCAGTAGTCTGGGGACTAGCGGGAGGGCTTTGCTGAGCGGGGAGCTGTTTTTT	CASSLGTSGRALLSGELFF	-	TRBV19	TRBJ2-2	TRBD2
TGTGCCAGCAGCGTAGAAGGGGCTAGCGGGAGGGAGACCCAGTACTTC	CASSVEGASGRETQYF	-	TRBV9	TRBJ2-5	TRBD2
TGTGCCAGCAGCTTCCGGACAGGGAGGGTTGCCGAGCAGTACTTC	CASSFRTGRVAEQYF	-	TRBV3-1/TRBV3-2	TRBJ2-7	-
TGCAGCGTTGCGGACAGGGGAAGTCAGCCCCAGCATTTT	CSVADRGSQPQHF	-	TRBV29-1	TRBJ1-5	TRBD1
TGTGCCAGCAGCCCCCCCCGTCGGACAGGCTACAATGAGCAGTTCTTC	CASSPPRRTGYNEQFF	-	TRBV11-2	TRBJ2-1	TRBD1
TGCGCCAGCAGCTTGGTGCAGAATACCTACAATGAGCAGTTCTTC	CASSLVQNTYNEQFF	-	TRBV5-1	TRBJ2-1	-
TGTGCCAGTAGTATGGCTAGAGTTCTCACCAATGAGCAGTTCTTC	CASSMARVLTNEQFF	-	TRBV19	TRBJ2-1	-
TGTGCCAGTAGGAGGAGGGACAGGGGGGAAGAGACCCAGTACTTC	CASRRRDRGEETQYF	-	TRBV19	TRBJ2-5	TRBD1
TGTGCCAGCAGCTTGAACACCCCAGGGGACTATGGCTACACCTTC	CASSLNTPGDYGYTF	-	TRBV5-4	TRBJ1-2	-
TGCGCCAGCAGCGCTAGCGGGAGACCCTACAATGAGCAGTTCTTC	CASSASGRPYNEQFF	few	TRBV5-1	TRBJ2-1	TRBD2
TGCGCCAGCAGCCAAGATTATCCGTTAGGGACAGGGGAAGAGACCCAGTACTTC	CASSQDYPLGTGEETQYF	-	TRBV4-1	TRBJ2-5	TRBD1
TGTGCCAGCAGCCCACTAGCGGGACCCTACAATGAGCAGTTCTTC	CASSPLAGPYNEQFF	-	TRBV7-8	TRBJ2-1	TRBD2
TGTCGGGCTCCAGGGGTTTCAGATACGCAGTATTTT	CRAPGVSDTQYF	-	TRBV21-1	TRBJ2-3	-
TGCAGTGCTAGTAGCACCCTGGATACGCAGTATTTT	CSASSTLDTQYF	-	TRBV20-1	TRBJ2-3	-
TGCGCCAGCCGGGGACAGGTAGTTACCGGGGAGCTGTTTTTT	CASRGQVVTGELFF	-	TRBV5-1	TRBJ2-2	TRBD1
TGTGCCAGCAGCTCACTCCCTTGGACAGGGCCAAACACTGAAGCTTTCTTT	CASSSLPWTGPNTEAFF	-	TRBV7-9	TRBJ1-1	TRBD1
TGCGCCAGCAGCCCCCGACAGACAAACACAGATACGCAGTATTTT	CASSPRQTNTDTQYF	-	TRBV5-1	TRBJ2-3	-
TGTGCCAGCAGCCAAGGAGCAGGGCCGAATTCACCCCTCCACTTT	CASSQGAGPNSPLHF	few	TRBV3-1/TRBV3-2	TRBJ1-6	-
TGTGCCAGCAGCTTAGAGGACTCGTCCTACAATGAGCAGTTCTTC	CASSLEDSSYNEQFF	-	TRBV7-9	TRBJ2-1	-
TGTGCCAGCAGTCCAGGGGATGGAAACACCATATATTTT	CASSPGDGNTIYF	-	TRBV6-6	TRBJ1-3	-
TGTGCCAGCAGCACCGACAGGGGGAGTCTGCGGACTGAAGCTTTCTTT	CASSTDRGSLRTEAFF	-	TRBV5-6	TRBJ1-1	TRBD1